Listed below are T cell receptor beta chains from one sample, sequenced in a study of long-term antiretroviral therapy in people with HIV. Profiled with immunoSEQ multiplex PCR; TCRdb holds only in-frame clones, not every one. The profile shows about 15,000 clones, approximately 80% of them singletons. This material consisted of unsorted PBMCs, taken just before starting antiretroviral therapy. The receptors originated from a man aged 35 to 55 with HIV. CDR3s include the opening cysteine and the closing phenylalanine or tryptophan. Fields, in order: clone size, V gene, CDR3 protein. Clone size is not always given. Where it is, it says once, few, many or a class for expanded clones.

.	TRBV7-9	CASSLDNDYPSGQPQFF
.	TRBV4-1	CASSPQGRIYEQYF
.	TRBV5-1	CASEQGSGANVLTF
.	TRBV28	CASSLPGDRGWDGYTF
once	TRBV11-2	CASSRRGRATNEKLFF
.	TRBV5-4	CASSPSLTGSQFF
.	TRBV18	CASSPRTGSQPQHF
.	TRBV19	CASSIQPGELDTEAFF
few	TRBV2	CATQGFGGYTF
.	TRBV6-1	CASSAQGAQGTGELFF
.	TRBV18	CASSPPFGGRVTEAFF
.	TRBV30	CAWTKGLATNEKLFF
.	TRBV9	CASSDPSTGSETQYF
.	TRBV13	CASSPRTSGGSYEQYF
.	TRBV5-1	CASSLVLADPTDTQYF
once	TRBV5-1	CASSPWDRTYNEQFF
.	TRBV27	CASSTDVSSYNEQFF
.	TRBV6-4	CASSPIPGTAPYEQYF
.	TRBV15	CATSRDKLYRGSYEQYF
.	TRBV5-5	CASSWDRVHHTF
.	TRBV7-9	CASSTGTGGNTIYF
.	TRBV30	CAWSGLADSTDTQYF
.	TRBV2	CASRLDTGYGEQYF
.	TRBV29-1	CSVARTSGRLDEQYF
.	TRBV19	CARPRSVCQPQHF
.	TRBV7-3	CASSLVGSASGANVLTF
few	TRBV14	CASSWLAVIYEQYF
.	TRBV28	CASSDRDPYEQYF
.	TRBV30	CAWRPGGGSQPQHF
.	TRBV5-6	CASSQPTGGRVPYTEAFF
.	TRBV5-1	CASSLAEGPWQYF
.	TRBV11-3	CASSLVAGGYNEQFF
few	TRBV27	CATSRGGLYGYTF
few	TRBV4-1	CASSQSLAGGPYNEQFF
.	TRBV6-6	CASSDSDRGHDEQYF
.	TRBV27	CASRQGANQPQHF
.	TRBV4-1	CASSQDGLGSYGYTF